This T cell receptor (beta chain) was captured in a study of shared clonotypes between healthy human individuals. Study outcomes and limitations: Since donors were few, the genetic and exposure-history diversity represented was limited. It was the non-shared clonotypes that had lower generation probabilities than clonotypes shared by all four donors. Collection of samples was limited to blood; tissue repertoires likely differ.

About this clone: What it recognizes is unknown.

Every one of the donors was a Caucasian adult that lived in Nashville, Tennessee. Profiled with immunoSEQ multiplex PCR; TCRdb holds only in-frame clones, not every one. The sample contains fewer than 1.6 million clones, 97% to 99% of which appear only once. The TCR sequence derives from a man younger than 40 in good health. What was sequenced was naive CD4+ T cells sorted from blood. Noted subset: CD45RA+ positively selected.

CDR3: CASRGHGGLGEAFF. In DNA form, the CDR3 reads TGTGCCAGCAGGGGGCATGGGGGGCTCGGCGAAGCTTTCTTT. The chain is built from TRBV25-1 and TRBJ1-1, with TRBD1 as a possible D gene (6 bases). The germline V and J ends were trimmed by 6 bases and 8 bases, with 19 bases remaining between them. The CDR3 totals 14 residues. Looked up from germline, CDR1 is MGHDK and CDR2 is SYGVNS.